This T cell receptor beta chain was obtained from a study of breast tumors, draining lymph nodes, adjacent tissues. The CDR3 runs to 14 residues. The germline V gene has CDR1 SGHRS and CDR2 YFSETQ. The V end was cut by 0 bases, the J end by 6 bases, with 9 bases between. The sample holds many counts of this clonotype. Samples came from axillary lymph nodes draining the breast cancer. One entry per CDR3 protein results from TCRdb running MiXCR on the multiplex PCR reads. The data hold 140,000 or so distinct CDR3 sequences, with 32% observed a single time. Sequencing was done on a sample of axillary lymph node tissue. This chain joins TRBV5-1 and TRBJ1-4, with D perhaps TRBD1 (5 bases). The origin of this receptor is a female donor with breast cancer. Some clones in this sample may be carry-over from other donors' samples. The CDR3 here is CASSLAGFDEKLFF. Written as DNA, the CDR3 is TGCGCCAGCAGCTTGGCAGGGTTTGATGAAAAACTGTTTTTT.